What follows are 29 T cell receptor beta chains derived from one specimen sequenced in a study of T cell responses to AZD1222 COVID-19 vaccine. The protocol was immunoSEQ multiplex PCR, while the TCRdb copy is restricted to in-frame clones and leaves out a portion. The repertoire includes about 81,000 clones, around 93% of them detected once, and around 8% sits in the top ten. The source material was peripheral blood, sampled 28 days after the second AZD1222 dose. The receptor set was obtained from an adult who received the AZD1222 COVID-19 vaccine.

Written as DNA, the CDR3 is TGTGCCACCAGCAGAGTTCCAGCGTACTACGAGCAGTACTTC. As protein: CATSRVPAYYEQYF. The chain has TRBV15 and TRBJ2-7; D uncertain. The germline CDR1 and CDR2 sequences are LNHNV and YYDKDF (reference sequence). CDR3 size: 14 residues. Trimming shortened V by 1 base and J by 3 bases, and 10 bases separated the two germline ends.

V and J are TRBV19 and TRBJ2-7, with TRBD2 matching over 8 bases. CDR3 length: 15 residues. CDR1 LNHDA and CDR2 SQIVND come from the germline V gene (reference sequence). J gave up 1 base and V 6 bases, and 8 bases lay outside the gene matches. The CDR3 DNA sequence: TGTGCCAGTAGCCCGGGGGGGACGTCTTCCTACGAGCAGTACTTC. This gives the protein CASSPGGTSSYEQYF.

The chain recombines TRBV5-1 with TRBJ2-3, with D unclear. The length of the CDR3 is 14 residues. Germline V lookup: CDR1 SGHRS, CDR2 YFSETQ. Trimming shortened V by 4 bases and J by 2 bases, and 11 bases separated the two germline ends. CDR3 residues: CASSPGLATDTQYF. DNA for the CDR3: TGCGCCAGCAGCCCGGGCCTCGCCACAGATACGCAGTATTTT.

The chain links TRBV9 to TRBJ2-2; D possibly corresponds to TRBD2 (5 bases). The CDR3 length is 15 residues. CDR1 and CDR2 (germline): SGDLS, YYNGEE. V was clipped by 0 bases and J by 7 bases, with 13 bases between them. CDR3 nucleotides: TGTGCCAGCAGCGTAGATGTGGGAGTAGGCGGGGAGCTGTTTTTT. Protein sequence: CASSVDVGVGGELFF.

This chain connects TRBV4-1 to TRBJ2-7, with 13 bases that match TRBD2. Trimming cost V 4 bases and J 4 bases; bases outside gene matches: 7. CDR1 is MGHRA and CDR2 is YSYEKL in the germline V gene. The CDR3 has 16 residues. CDR3 nucleotide sequence: TGCGCCAGCAGCCTTACTAGCGGGAGGGCCGGTTACGAGCAGTACTTC. This codes for CASSLTSGRAGYEQYF.

V usage is TRBV19 and J usage is TRBJ1-5; no firm D call. The CDR3 sequence is 14 residues long. The V end lost 3 bases, the J end lost 5 bases, and 11 bases lay between the germline ends. Looked up from germline, CDR1 is LNHDA and CDR2 is SQIVND (reference sequence). DNA for the CDR3: TGTGCCAGTAGTATTTACCATCTGGATCAGCCCCAGCATTTT. The encoded protein is CASSIYHLDQPQHF.

This clone was seen only once. This chain connects TRBV6-2 or TRBV6-3 to TRBJ1-5, with a weak D call TRBD1 (5 bases). The CDR3 has 16 amino acids. From germline, CDR1 is MNHEY and CDR2 SVGEGT. V lost 2 bases and J 4 bases, leaving 15 bases between the germline ends. The CDR3 nucleotides are TGTGCCAGCAGTTACGGGGGGTCAGGGAAAAATCAGCCCCAGCATTTT. Protein: CASSYGGSGKNQPQHF.

The rearrangement joins TRBV6-5 to TRBJ2-3, with a weak D call TRBD2 (5 bases). CDR3 length: 14 amino acids. Germline V lookup: CDR1 MNHEY, CDR2 SVGAGI. Deletions cut 3 bases from V and 2 bases from J, with 9 bases between. The CDR3 DNA is TGTGCCAGCAGTTATAGCGAGAACACAGATACGCAGTATTTT. Residues: CASSYSENTDTQYF.

The rearrangement uses TRBV5-1 and TRBJ1-4; the D gene is possibly TRBD1 (5 bases). This CDR3 is built from 14 residues. The V end lost 0 bases, the J end lost 6 bases, and 9 bases lay between the germline ends. The germline V gene encodes CDR1 SGHRS and CDR2 YFSETQ. CDR3 sequence: CASSLDEGYEKLFF. CDR3 nucleotides: TGCGCCAGCAGCTTGGACGAGGGGTATGAAAAACTGTTTTTT.

The chain couples TRBV10-2 to TRBJ2-5; tentatively, D is TRBD1 (5 bases). Trimming shortened V by 2 bases and J by 1 base, and 14 bases separated the two germline ends. Per the germline V gene, CDR1 is WSHSY and CDR2 is SAAADI. This CDR3 comprises 16 residues. Here the CDR3 DNA reads TGCGCCAGCAGTGAGCTCGAAAGGGGAACCCAAGAGACCCAGTACTTC. This gives the protein CASSELERGTQETQYF.

The genes are TRBV29-1 and TRBJ2-1, with TRBD2 identical over 11 bases. Trimming removed 4 bases from V and 7 bases from J; junction bases left unmatched: 6. Germline V gene lookup returns CDR1 SQVTM and CDR2 ANQGSEA. CDR3 length: 14 amino acids. The CDR3 protein is CSVGFGLAGNEQFF. In nucleotides, the CDR3 is TGCAGCGTTGGGTTCGGACTAGCGGGTAATGAGCAGTTCTTC.

The chain joins TRBV5-1 to TRBJ2-1, with TRBD2 matching over 7 bases. This CDR3 contains 14 residues. V lost 2 bases, J lost 7 bases, and 6 bases stayed unmatched. Germline loops: CDR1 SGHRS, CDR2 YFSETQ. CDR3 amino acids: CASSFGLVGNEQFF. The CDR3 DNA sequence: TGCGCCAGCAGCTTCGGACTAGTGGGGAATGAGCAGTTCTTC.

V gene TRBV7-8 combines with J gene TRBJ2-3; no definite D call. Germline V gives CDR1 SGHVS, CDR2 FQNEAQ. V lost 5 bases and J 2 bases, leaving 5 bases between the germline ends. The CDR3 consists of 12 residues. This CDR3 reads CASSPTTDTQYF. DNA for the CDR3: TGTGCCAGCAGCCCGACCACAGATACGCAGTATTTT.

The chain uses TRBV7-2 and TRBJ1-2; 12 nucleotides agree with TRBD1. There are 14 residues in the CDR3. Losses at the gene ends were 7 bases for V and 6 bases for J; bases not matched to a gene: 6. Germline V gives CDR1 SGHTA, CDR2 FQGNSA. CDR3 sequence reads: CASNRDRGRNGYTF. In DNA, the CDR3 is TGTGCCAGCAACCGGGACAGGGGGCGAAATGGCTACACCTTC.

Only one count was recorded for this clone. This chain connects TRBV7-6 to TRBJ2-7, with D unclear. Germline V gene data show CDR1 as SGHVS and CDR2 as FNYEAQ. The CDR3 has 11 amino acids. With 6 bases removed from V and 8 bases from J, the gap between germline ends came to 11 bases. CDR3 in DNA: TGTGCCAGCAGGCTAGAAGTCCAGCAGTACTTC. Translated: CASRLEVQQYF.

This chain uses TRBV10-3 with TRBJ2-4, with D hard to call. Germline V gene sequence: CDR1 ENHRY, CDR2 SYGVKD. The CDR3 consists of 13 residues. V was pared by 2 bases and J by 2 bases, with 4 bases between. CDR3 DNA sequence: TGTGCCATCAGTGAGCCGTCCAAAAACATTCAGTACTTC. Its translation is CAISEPSKNIQYF.

This clone was detected only once. The chain joins TRBV7-9 to TRBJ1-1; tentatively, D is TRBD1 (5 bases). The CDR3 runs 11 residues. Trimming removed 5 bases at V and 7 bases at J, with 8 bases between. Per germline, CDR1 SEHNR and CDR2 FQNEAQ (reference sequence). CDR3 sequence reads: CASSPQGEAFF. As DNA, the CDR3 is TGTGCCAGCAGCCCTCAGGGTGAAGCTTTCTTT. Filled out from reference TRBV7-9 and TRBJ1-1, the complete variable domain reads DTGVSQNPRHKITKRGQNVTFRCDPISEHNRLYWYRQTLGQGPEFLTYFQNEAQLEKSRLLSDRFSAERPKGSFSTLEIQRTEQGDSAMYLCASSPQGEAFFGQGTRLTVV.

The DNA for the CDR3 is TGCGCCAGCAGTGAGGGGCGTAAGGGCGAGCAGTACTTC. This codes for CASSEGRKGEQYF. This chain joins TRBV10-1 and TRBJ2-7; D gene uncertain. Trimming stripped 2 bases from V and 6 bases from J, with 11 bases between. The CDR3 sequence is 13 residues long. Germline CDR1 and CDR2: WNHNN and SYGVQD (reference sequence).

The genes are TRBV9 and TRBJ2-3; TRBD1 or TRBD2 may be the D gene (5 bases each). Germline V gene lookup returns CDR1 SGDLS and CDR2 YYNGEE. The CDR3 consists of 14 residues. Trimming pared 2 bases from V and 2 bases from J, leaving 9 bases between. The CDR3 DNA follows: TGTGCCAGCAGCGTTTCCGGGACCACAGATACGCAGTATTTT. Its protein is CASSVSGTTDTQYF. The variable domain in full, with the rest retrieved from reference TRBV9 and TRBJ2-3, is DSGVTQTPKHLITATGQRVTLRCSPRSGDLSVYWYQQSLDQGLQFLIQYYNGEERAKGNILERFSAQQFPDLHSELNLSSLELGDSALYFCASSVSGTTDTQYFGPGTRLTVL.

The chain links TRBV27 to TRBJ2-2; 7 positions match TRBD2. Germline assignment: CDR1 MNHEY and CDR2 SMNVEV (reference sequence). The CDR3 length is 15 residues. J lost 4 bases, V lost 2 bases, and 4 bases had no gene match. The DNA of the CDR3 is TGTGCCAGCAGTTTAGGGGTAGCGGGCACCGGGGAGCTGTTTTTT. The encoded protein is CASSLGVAGTGELFF.

This chain uses TRBV5-4 with TRBJ1-1; D perhaps matches TRBD1 (5 bases). From germline, CDR1 is SGHNT and CDR2 YYREEE (reference sequence). The CDR3 is 15 residues long. The V and J ends lost 0 bases and 0 bases respectively, with 9 bases between them. The DNA of the CDR3 is TGTGCCAGCAGCTTGGCCGCAGGGATGAACACTGAAGCTTTCTTT. It encodes CASSLAAGMNTEAFF.

The rearrangement uses TRBV27 and TRBJ1-5, with D perhaps matching TRBD1 (6 bases). V lost 5 bases and J 7 bases, leaving 15 bases between the germline ends. The length of the CDR3 is 14 residues. Germline V gene lookup returns CDR1 MNHEY and CDR2 SMNVEV (reference sequence). The CDR3 DNA sequence: TGTGCCAGCAGTCCACTACAGGGTATGCAGCCCCAGCATTTT. Translation gives CASSPLQGMQPQHF.

There are a few counts of this clone. The chain recombines TRBV4-2 with TRBJ2-7; D unclear. The CDR3 has 14 amino acids. Trimming left V 0 bases short and J 9 bases short, with 15 bases between. CDR1 and CDR2 (germline): LGHNA, YNFKEQ. CDR3 residues: CASSQDPLTGGQYF. The CDR3 region has the DNA TGTGCCAGCAGCCAAGATCCCCTTACTGGCGGGCAGTACTTC.

This chain connects TRBV5-1 to TRBJ2-7; TRBD1 matches 9 bases. With V trimmed by 0 bases and J by 4 bases, 8 bases remained unmatched. This CDR3 comprises 16 residues. Per the germline V gene, CDR1 is SGHRS and CDR2 is YFSETQ. Written as DNA, the CDR3 is TGCGCCAGCAGCTTGGAACCGGGACAGGGTTCATACGAGCAGTACTTC. Translated, it gives CASSLEPGQGSYEQYF.

The gene calls are TRBV4-2 and TRBJ1-2; D perhaps matches TRBD1 (6 bases). The CDR3 is made up of 16 amino acids. The V gene lost 3 bases and the J gene lost 8 bases, with 22 bases spanning the gap. Germline V gives CDR1 LGHNA, CDR2 YNFKEQ. CDR3 nucleotides: TGTGCCAGCAGCCAGGGGAACGGGGGCGGAAGATCGGGCTACACCTTC. Translating it yields CASSQGNGGGRSGYTF.

The chain employs TRBV6-5 and TRBJ1-1; 7 bases match TRBD1. Germline V gene data show CDR1 as MNHEY and CDR2 as SVGAGI. The CDR3 sequence is 13 residues long. V shed 8 bases and J 1 base; nucleotides not matched to a gene: 4. CDR3 nucleotide sequence: TGTGCCAGCTATACAGGGGCGAACACTGAAGCTTTCTTT. Translated: CASYTGANTEAFF.

The J gene is TRBJ2-1, the V gene TRBV9; the D gene is possibly TRBD2 (6 bases). Germline loops: CDR1 SGDLS, CDR2 YYNGEE. This CDR3 region has 15 residues. Between the trimmed V and J ends, which lost 2 bases and 0 bases, there was a span of 9 bases. This chain's CDR3 is CASSVFGSSYNEQFF. CDR3 bases: TGTGCCAGCAGCGTTTTCGGGAGCTCCTACAATGAGCAGTTCTTC.

The chain has TRBV27 and TRBJ1-5; D may be TRBD1 (5 bases). This CDR3 spans 13 amino acids. Between the trimmed V and J ends, which lost 3 bases and 6 bases, there was a span of 9 bases. CDR1 MNHEY and CDR2 SMNVEV come from the germline V gene (reference sequence). In DNA, the CDR3 is TGTGCCAGCAGTTTGGGGGAGGGTCAGCCCCAGCATTTT. Protein sequence: CASSLGEGQPQHF.

The chain recombines TRBV5-1 with TRBJ1-5; D may be TRBD1 (5 bases). The CDR3 is 15 residues long. Deletions cut 3 bases from V and 4 bases from J, with 14 bases between. Germline values: CDR1 SGHRS, CDR2 YFSETQ. The CDR3 region has the DNA TGCGCCAGCAGCTATGGGGACGGTCTAAATCAGCCCCAGCATTTT. It translates to CASSYGDGLNQPQHF.